These T cell receptor delta chains were read from a single sample in a study of gamma-delta chains in newborns, infants, children. TCRdb reanalyzed the reads using CATT. This sample has over 12,000 delta-chain clones, with 7.3% found just once. The sample taken for sequencing was blood. These receptors came from a child who was a newborn, infant or young child, either healthy, febrile or measles-vaccinated (not recorded which). Both conserved end residues are part of each CDR3. A D gene is named only where the DNA matches it firmly. Clone sizes are given selectively: once, few, many, or a class where the clone is expanded.

>few|TRDJ1|TRDD3|TRDV2|15
CACDELLGDTDKLIF
TGTGCCTGTGACGAGTTACTGGGGGACACCGATAAACTCATCTTT
>NA|TRDJ3|TRDD3|TRDV2|19
CACDQYWGISSWDTRQMFF
TGCGCCTGTGATCAGTACTGGGGGATAAGCTCCTGGGACACCCGACAGATGTTTTTC
>few|TRDJ1|TRDD3|TRDV2|18
CACDTENWGIRNADKLIF
TGTGCCTGTGACACCGAAAACTGGGGGATACGCAATGCCGATAAACTCATCTTT
>NA|TRDJ3|TRDD3|TRDV2|19
CACDVLGGISSWDTRQMFF
TGTGCCTGTGACGTACTGGGGGGCATTAGCTCCTGGGACACCCGACAGATGTTTTTC
>medium-sized|TRDJ3|TRDD3|TRDV2|19
CACDTVLGTYVRDTRQMFF
TGTGCCTGTGACACCGTACTGGGGACATACGTCAGGGACACCCGACAGATGTTTTTC
>NA|TRDJ3|TRDD3|TRDV2|20
CACDTVLGEPSSWDTRQMFF
TGTGCCTGTGACACAGTACTGGGGGAGCCAAGCTCCTGGGACACCCGACAGATGTTTTTC
>NA|TRDJ3|TRDD3|TRDV2|18
CACDTWGIRVRDTRQMFF
TGTGCCTGTGACACCTGGGGGATACGGGTAAGGGACACCCGACAGATGTTTTTC
>NA|TRDJ3|TRDD3|TRDV2|19
CACDTYWGVSSWDTRQMFF
TGTGCCTGTGACACTTACTGGGGGGTGAGCTCCTGGGACACCCGACAGATGTTTTTC
>NA|TRDJ3|TRDD3|TRDV2|18
CACDEWGIHSWDTRQMFF
TGTGCCTGTGACGAGTGGGGGATTCACTCCTGGGACACCCGACAGATGTTTTTC
>NA|TRDJ3|TRDD3|TRDV2|19
CACDSTGGRPSWDTRQMFF
TGTGCCTGTGACAGTACTGGGGGGCGCCCCTCCTGGGACACCCGACAGATGTTTTTC
>NA|TRDJ3|TRDD3|TRDV2|20
CACDTVVGDTPSWDTRQMFF
TGTGCCTGTGACACCGTGGTGGGGGATACGCCCTCCTGGGACACCCGACAGATGTTTTTC
>few|TRDJ3|TRDD3|TRDV2|18
CACDTVGGISWDTRQMFF
TGTGCCTGTGACACCGTTGGGGGAATCTCCTGGGACACCCGACAGATGTTTTTC
>few|TRDJ1|NA|TRDV2|15
CACDTAVGGTDKLIF
TGTGCCTGTGACACCGCGGTTGGGGGTACCGATAAACTCATCTTT
>few|TRDJ1|TRDD3|TRDV2|14
CACDYWGKGDKLIF
TGTGCCTGTGACTACTGGGGGAAGGGCGATAAACTCATCTTT
>many|TRDJ1|TRDD3|TRDV2|14
CACDILGARDKLIF
TGTGCCTGTGACATACTGGGGGCCCGCGATAAACTCATCTTT
>NA|TRDJ3|TRDD3|TRDV2|19
CACDTVGDTQSWDTRQMFF
TGTGCCTGTGACACCGTAGGGGATACGCAATCCTGGGACACCCGACAGATGTTTTTC
>NA|TRDJ3|TRDD3|TRDV2|18
CACDTLGESSWNTRQMFF
TGTGCCTGTGACACGCTGGGGGAAAGCTCCTGGAACACCCGACAGATGTTTTTC
>NA|TRDJ2|TRDD3|TRDV1|18
CALGESYWGIQIPAQLFF
TGTGCTCTTGGGGAATCCTACTGGGGGATACAAATCCCAGCACAACTCTTCTTT
>few|TRDJ3|TRDD3|TRDV2|20
CACDALLGYTSSWDTRQMFF
TGTGCCTGTGACGCCCTACTGGGGTATACGAGCTCCTGGGACACCCGACAGATGTTTTTC
>many|TRDJ3|TRDD3|TRDV2|20
CACDKVLGDSSSWDTRQMFF
TGTGCCTGTGACAAAGTACTGGGGGACTCAAGCTCCTGGGACACCCGACAGATGTTTTTC